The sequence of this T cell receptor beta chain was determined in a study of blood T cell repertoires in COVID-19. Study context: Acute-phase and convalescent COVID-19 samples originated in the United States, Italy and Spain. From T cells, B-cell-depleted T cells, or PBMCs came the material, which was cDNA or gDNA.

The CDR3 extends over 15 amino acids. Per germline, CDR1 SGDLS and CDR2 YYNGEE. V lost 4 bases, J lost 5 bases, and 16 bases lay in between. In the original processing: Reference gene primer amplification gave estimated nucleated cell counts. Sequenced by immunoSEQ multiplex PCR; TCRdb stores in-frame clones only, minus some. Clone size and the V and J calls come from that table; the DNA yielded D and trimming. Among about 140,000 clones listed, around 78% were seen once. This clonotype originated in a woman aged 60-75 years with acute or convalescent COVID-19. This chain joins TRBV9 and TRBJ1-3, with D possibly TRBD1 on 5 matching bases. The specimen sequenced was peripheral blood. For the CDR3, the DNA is TGTGCCAGCAGCTCAGAACGCCGGGGGAGAAACACCATATATTTT. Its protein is CASSSERRGRNTIYF.